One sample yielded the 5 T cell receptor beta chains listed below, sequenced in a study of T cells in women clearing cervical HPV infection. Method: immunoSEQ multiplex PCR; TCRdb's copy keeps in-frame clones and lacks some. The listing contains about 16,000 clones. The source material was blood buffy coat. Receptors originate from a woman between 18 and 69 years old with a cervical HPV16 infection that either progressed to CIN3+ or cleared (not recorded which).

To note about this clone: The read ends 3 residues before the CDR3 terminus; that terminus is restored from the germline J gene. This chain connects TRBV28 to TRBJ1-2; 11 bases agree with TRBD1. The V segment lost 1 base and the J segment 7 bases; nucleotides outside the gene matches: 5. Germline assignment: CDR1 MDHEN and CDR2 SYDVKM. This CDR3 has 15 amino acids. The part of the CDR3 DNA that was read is TGTGCCAGCAGTTTATTGGACAGGGGGCAGGGTGGC. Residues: CASSLLDRGQGG. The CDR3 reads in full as CASSLLDRGQGGYTF.

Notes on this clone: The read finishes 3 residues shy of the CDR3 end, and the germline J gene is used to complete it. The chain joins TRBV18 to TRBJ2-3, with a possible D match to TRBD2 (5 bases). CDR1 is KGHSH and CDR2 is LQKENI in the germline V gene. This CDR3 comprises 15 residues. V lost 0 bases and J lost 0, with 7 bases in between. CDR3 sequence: CASSPPDSSTDTQYF. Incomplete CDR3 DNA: TGTGCCAGCTCACCACCGGACTCGAGCACAGATACG. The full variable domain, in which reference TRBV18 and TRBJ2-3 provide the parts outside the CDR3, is NAGVMQNPRHLVRRRGQEARLRCSPMKGHSHVYWYRQLPEEGLKFMVYLQKENIIDESGMPKERFSAEFPKEGPSILRIQQVVRGDSAAYFCASSPPDSSTDTQYFGPGTRLTVL.

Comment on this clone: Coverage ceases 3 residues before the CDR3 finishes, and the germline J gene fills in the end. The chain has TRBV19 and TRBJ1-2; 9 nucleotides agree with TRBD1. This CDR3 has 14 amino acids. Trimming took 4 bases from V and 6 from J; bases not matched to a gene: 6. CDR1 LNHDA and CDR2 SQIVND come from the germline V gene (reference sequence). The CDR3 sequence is CASSTYDRGNGYTF. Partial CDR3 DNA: TGTGCCAGTAGTACCTACGACAGGGGGAATGGC.

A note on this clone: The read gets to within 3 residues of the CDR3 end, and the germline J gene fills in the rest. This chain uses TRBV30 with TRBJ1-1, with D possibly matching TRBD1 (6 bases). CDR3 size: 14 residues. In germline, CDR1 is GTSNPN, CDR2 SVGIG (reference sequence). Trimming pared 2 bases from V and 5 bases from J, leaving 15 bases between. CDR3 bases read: TGTGCCTGGAGTCGGACAGCGGGGATTACTGAA. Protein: CAWSRTAGITE. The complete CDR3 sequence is CAWSRTAGITEAFF.

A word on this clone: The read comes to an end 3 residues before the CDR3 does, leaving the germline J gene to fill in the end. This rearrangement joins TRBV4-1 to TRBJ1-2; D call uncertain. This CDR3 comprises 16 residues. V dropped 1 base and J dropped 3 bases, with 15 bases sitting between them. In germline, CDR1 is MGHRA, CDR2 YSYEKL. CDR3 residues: CASSQVTPRPYYGYTF. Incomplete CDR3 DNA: TGCGCCAGCAGCCAAGTCACTCCCCGTCCCTACTATGGC.